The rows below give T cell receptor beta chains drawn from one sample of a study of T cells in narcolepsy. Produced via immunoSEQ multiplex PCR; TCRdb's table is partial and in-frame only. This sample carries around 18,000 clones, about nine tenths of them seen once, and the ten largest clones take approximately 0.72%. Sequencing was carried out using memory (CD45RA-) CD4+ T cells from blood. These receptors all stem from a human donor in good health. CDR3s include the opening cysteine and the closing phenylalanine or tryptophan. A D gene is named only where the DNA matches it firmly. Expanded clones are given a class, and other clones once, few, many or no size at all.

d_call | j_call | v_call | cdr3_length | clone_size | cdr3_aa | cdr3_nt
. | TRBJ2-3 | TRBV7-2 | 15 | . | CASNKGGYSTDTQYF | TGTGCCAGCAACAAAGGCGGGTATAGCACAGATACGCAGTATTTT
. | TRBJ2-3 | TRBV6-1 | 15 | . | CASRGQGTTTDTQYF | TGTGCCAGCAGGGGGCAGGGAACTACCACAGATACGCAGTATTTT
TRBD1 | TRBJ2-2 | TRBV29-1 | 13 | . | CSADRGGTGELFF | TGCAGCGCCGACAGGGGCGGTACCGGGGAGCTGTTTTTT
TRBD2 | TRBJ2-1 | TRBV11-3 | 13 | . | CASSSKEGLALFF | TGTGCCAGCAGCTCAAAGGAGGGACTAGCTCTGTTCTTC
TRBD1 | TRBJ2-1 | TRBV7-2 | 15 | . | CASSPTWTGGNEQFF | TGTGCCAGCAGCCCTACCTGGACAGGGGGTAATGAGCAGTTCTTC
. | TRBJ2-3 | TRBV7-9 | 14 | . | CASSLSLSTDTQYF | TGTGCCAGCAGCCTCAGCCTTAGCACAGATACGCAGTATTTT
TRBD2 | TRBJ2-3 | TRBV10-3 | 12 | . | CAIGAGGDTQYF | TGTGCCATCGGAGCGGGGGGGGATACGCAGTATTTT
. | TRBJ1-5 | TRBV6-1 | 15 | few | CASSEALGGHQPQHF | TGTGCCAGCAGTGAAGCGCTAGGAGGGCATCAGCCCCAGCATTTT
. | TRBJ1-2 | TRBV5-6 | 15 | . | CASSLDRKLVYGYTF | TGTGCCAGCAGCTTGGATAGGAAATTGGTCTATGGCTACACCTTC
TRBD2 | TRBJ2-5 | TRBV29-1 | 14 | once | CSVMTSGSGSSQYF | TGCAGCGTTATGACTAGCGGGAGTGGCTCGTCCCAGTACTTC
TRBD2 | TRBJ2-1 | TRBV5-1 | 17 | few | CASSLAPTSVGVNEQFF | TGCGCCAGCAGCTTGGCCCCAACTAGCGTTGGGGTCAATGAGCAGTTCTTC
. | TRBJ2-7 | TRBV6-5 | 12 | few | CASSSGLGEQYF | TGTGCCAGCAGTTCCGGGCTGGGGGAGCAGTACTTC
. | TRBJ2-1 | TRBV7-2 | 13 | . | CASSLYQGNEQFF | TGTGCCAGCAGCCTGTACCAGGGCAATGAGCAGTTCTTC
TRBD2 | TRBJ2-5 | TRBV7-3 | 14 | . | CASSLNRGEETQYF | TGTGCCAGCAGCTTAAACCGGGGGGAAGAGACCCAGTACTTC
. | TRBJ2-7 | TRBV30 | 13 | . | CAWSDGSSYEQYF | TGTGCCTGGAGTGATGGGAGCTCCTACGAGCAGTACTTC
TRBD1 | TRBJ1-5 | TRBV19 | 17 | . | CASSQLKGDRASQPQHF | TGTGCCAGTAGCCAACTCAAGGGGGACAGGGCTAGCCAGCCCCAGCATTTT
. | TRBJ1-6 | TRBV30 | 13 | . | CAWSVPGNSPLHF | TGTGCCTGGAGTGTACCGGGTAATTCACCCCTCCACTTT
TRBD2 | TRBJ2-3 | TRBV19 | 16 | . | CASSMVTSGGPGKQYF | TGTGCCAGTAGTATGGTTACTAGCGGGGGGCCAGGTAAGCAGTATTTT
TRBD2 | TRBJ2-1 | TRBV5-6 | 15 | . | CASRPGLVSYNEQFF | TGTGCCAGCAGGCCGGGACTAGTGTCCTACAATGAGCAGTTCTTC
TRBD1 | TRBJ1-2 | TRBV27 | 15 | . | CASSLSSQGAGGYTF | TGTGCCAGCAGTTTATCGAGCCAGGGGGCAGGCGGCTACACCTTC
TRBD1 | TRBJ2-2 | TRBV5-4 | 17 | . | CASSPPGQGALAGELFF | TGTGCCAGCAGCCCGCCCGGCCAGGGGGCGCTCGCCGGGGAGCTGTTTTTT
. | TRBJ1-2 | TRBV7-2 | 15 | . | CASSEGQYDSHGYTF | TGTGCCAGCAGCGAGGGGCAGTACGACTCCCATGGCTACACCTTC
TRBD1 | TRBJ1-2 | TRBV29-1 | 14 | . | CSVPIGTALYGYTF | TGCAGCGTCCCCATCGGGACAGCCCTTTATGGCTACACCTTC
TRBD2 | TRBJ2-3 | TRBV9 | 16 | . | CASSATSGSGSDTQYF | TGTGCCAGCAGCGCTACTAGCGGGAGCGGATCAGATACGCAGTATTTT
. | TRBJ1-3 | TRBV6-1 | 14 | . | CASSRGGSGNTIYF | TGTGCCAGCAGTCGAGGGGGTTCTGGAAACACCATATATTTT
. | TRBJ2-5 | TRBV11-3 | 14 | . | CASSVRLDQETQYF | TGTGCCAGCAGCGTTAGACTGGATCAAGAGACCCAGTACTTC
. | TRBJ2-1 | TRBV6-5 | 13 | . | CASTAPADGSQFF | TGTGCCAGCACCGCCCCGGCGGACGGATCACAGTTCTTC
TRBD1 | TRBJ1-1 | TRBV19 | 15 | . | CASSPRTGGKTEAFF | TGTGCCAGTAGTCCGCGGACAGGGGGGAAGACTGAAGCTTTCTTT
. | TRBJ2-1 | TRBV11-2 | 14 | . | CASSLGRERNEQFF | TGTGCCAGCAGCTTGGGCAGGGAGAGAAATGAGCAGTTCTTC
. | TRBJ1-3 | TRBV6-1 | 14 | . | CASSPLWSGNTIYF | TGTGCCAGCAGCCCTCTATGGTCCGGAAACACCATATATTTT
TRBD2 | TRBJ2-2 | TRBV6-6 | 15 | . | CASTRTSGPSGELFF | TGTGCCAGCACCCGGACTAGCGGGCCCTCAGGGGAGCTGTTTTTT
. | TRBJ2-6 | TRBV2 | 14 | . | CASLSASGANVLTF | TGTGCCAGCTTGTCAGCCTCTGGGGCCAACGTCCTGACTTTC
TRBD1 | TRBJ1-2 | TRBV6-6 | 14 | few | CASRSTGAGYGYTF | TGTGCCAGCAGATCCACAGGGGCCGGCTATGGCTACACCTTC
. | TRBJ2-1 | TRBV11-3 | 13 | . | CASSLEAYNEQFF | TGTGCCAGCAGCTTAGAGGCCTACAATGAGCAGTTCTTC
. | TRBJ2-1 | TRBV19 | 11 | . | CASSMVNEQFF | TGTGCCAGTAGTATGGTCAATGAGCAGTTCTTC
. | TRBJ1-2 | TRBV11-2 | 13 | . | CASSDQGRPGYTF | TGTGCCAGCAGCGACCAGGGGCGCCCTGGCTACACCTTC
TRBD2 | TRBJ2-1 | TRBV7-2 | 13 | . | CASSLVREYEQFF | TGTGCCAGCAGCTTAGTGCGGGAGTATGAGCAGTTCTTC
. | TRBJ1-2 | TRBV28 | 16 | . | CASSFPGHLPNYGYTF | TGTGCCAGCAGTTTCCCGGGACACTTACCAAACTATGGCTACACCTTC
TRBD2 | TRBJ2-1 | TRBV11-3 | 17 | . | CASSFSLLAGGFNEQFF | TGTGCCAGCAGCTTCTCATTACTAGCGGGAGGGTTCAATGAGCAGTTCTTC
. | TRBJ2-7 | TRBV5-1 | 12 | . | CASSFTSNEQYF | TGCGCCAGCAGCTTTACTAGTAACGAGCAGTACTTC
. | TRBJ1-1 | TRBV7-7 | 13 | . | CASSISRVTEAFF | TGTGCTAGCAGCATTTCCAGGGTCACTGAAGCTTTCTTT
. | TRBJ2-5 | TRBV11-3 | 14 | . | CASSPRIRQETQYF | TGTGCCAGCAGCCCACGGATAAGGCAAGAGACCCAGTACTTC
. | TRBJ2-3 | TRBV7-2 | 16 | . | CASSQRWGSGTDTQYF | TGTGCCAGCAGCCAGAGGTGGGGATCGGGCACAGATACGCAGTATTTT
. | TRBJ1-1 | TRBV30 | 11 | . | CASVTNTEAFF | TGTGCCTCTGTTACAAACACTGAAGCTTTCTTT
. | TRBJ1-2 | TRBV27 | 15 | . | CASSVSPWSNYGYTF | TGTGCCAGCAGTGTATCCCCTTGGTCTAACTATGGCTACACCTTC
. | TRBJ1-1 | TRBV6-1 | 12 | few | CASRDVNTEAFF | TGTGCCAGCAGGGACGTGAACACTGAAGCTTTCTTT
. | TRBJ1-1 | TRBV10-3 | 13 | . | CAIGAGVRSEAFF | TGTGCCATCGGGGCCGGGGTTCGCTCTGAAGCTTTCTTT
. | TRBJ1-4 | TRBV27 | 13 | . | CASSLSTNEKLFF | TGTGCCAGCAGTTTATCCACAAATGAAAAACTGTTTTTT
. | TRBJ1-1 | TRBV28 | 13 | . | CASRLRRHTEAFF | TGTGCCAGCAGGCTTAGAAGACACACTGAAGCTTTCTTT
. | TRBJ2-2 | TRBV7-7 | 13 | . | CASSLRGVGELFF | TGTGCTAGCAGCTTAAGAGGGGTCGGGGAGCTGTTTTTT
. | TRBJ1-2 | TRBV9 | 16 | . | CASSPSGMGGRYGYTF | TGTGCCAGCAGCCCAAGCGGTATGGGGGGAAGGTATGGCTACACCTTC
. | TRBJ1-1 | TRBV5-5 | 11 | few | CASINEDSAFF | TGTGCCAGCATCAATGAGGATTCAGCTTTCTTT
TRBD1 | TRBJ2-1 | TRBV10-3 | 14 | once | CATVAGGAGNEQFF | TGTGCCACCGTCGCAGGGGGCGCAGGAAATGAGCAGTTCTTC